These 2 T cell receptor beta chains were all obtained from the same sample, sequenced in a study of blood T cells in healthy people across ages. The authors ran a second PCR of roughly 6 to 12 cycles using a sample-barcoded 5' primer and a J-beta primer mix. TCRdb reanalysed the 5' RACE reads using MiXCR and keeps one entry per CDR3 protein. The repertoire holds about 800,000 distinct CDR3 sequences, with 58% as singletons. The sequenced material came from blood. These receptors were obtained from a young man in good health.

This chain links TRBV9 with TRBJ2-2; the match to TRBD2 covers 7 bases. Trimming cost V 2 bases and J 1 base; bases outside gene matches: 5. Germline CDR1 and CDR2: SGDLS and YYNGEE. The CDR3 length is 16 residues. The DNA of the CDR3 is TGTGCCAGCAGCGTTGTTGCGGGGGTGAACACCGGGGAGCTGTTTTTT. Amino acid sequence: CASSVVAGVNTGELFF.

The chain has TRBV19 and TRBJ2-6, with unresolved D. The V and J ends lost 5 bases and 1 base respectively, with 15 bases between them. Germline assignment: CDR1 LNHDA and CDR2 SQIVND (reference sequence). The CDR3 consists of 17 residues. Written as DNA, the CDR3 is TGTGCCAGTAGTCAACCAGGCGTAGTATCTGGGGCCAACGTCCTGACTTTC. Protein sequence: CASSQPGVVSGANVLTF.